Listed below are T cell receptor beta chains from one sample, sequenced in a study of beta chain features in type 1 diabetes. Profiled with immunoSEQ multiplex PCR; TCRdb holds only in-frame clones, not every one. The data contain tens of thousands of clones, about a third of them singletons. Sequenced material: stem cell memory CD4+ T cells from blood. All receptors come from a woman younger than 35 in good health. Both conserved end residues are part of each CDR3. D genes are given only for firm matches. The size entry is marked missing in some rows and otherwise reads once, few, many or a size class.

TRBD1	few	TRBJ1-1	TRBV18	CASKQGADTEAFF	TGTGCCAGTAAACAGGGGGCGGACACTGAAGCTTTCTTT
TRBD1	few	TRBJ1-2	TRBV11-2	CASSLALTGVGGYTF	TGTGCCAGCAGCTTAGCCCTCACAGGGGTGGGTGGCTACACCTTC
-	few	TRBJ2-4	TRBV27	CASSSLAKNIQYF	TGTGCCAGCAGTTCCCTAGCCAAAAACATTCAGTACTTC
TRBD1	few	TRBJ2-3	TRBV5-1	CASSLGPRQGRTDTQYF	TGCGCCAGCAGCTTGGGTCCGAGACAGGGTCGCACAGATACGCAGTATTTT
-	-	TRBJ2-1	TRBV20-1	CSARGPNEQFF	TGCAGTGCTAGGGGCCCCAATGAGCAGTTCTTC
-	few	TRBJ1-5	TRBV2	CASSGQNSNQPQHF	TGTGCCAGCTCTGGACAGAATAGCAATCAGCCCCAGCATTTT
-	few	TRBJ1-2	TRBV18	CASSPQTSDITYGYTF	TGTGCCAGCTCACCACAGACATCCGATATCACTTATGGCTACACCTTC
-	few	TRBJ2-3	TRBV5-8	CASSDSESTDTQYF	TGTGCCAGCAGCGACAGTGAAAGCACAGATACGCAGTATTTT
-	-	TRBJ2-3	TRBV7-2	CASSFLQGPDTQYF	TGTGCCAGCAGCTTCCTACAGGGCCCAGATACGCAGTATTTT
-	few	TRBJ2-5	TRBV6-1	CASGEPFGETQYF	TGTGCCAGCGGTGAGCCATTCGGAGAGACCCAGTACTTC
-	-	TRBJ2-7	TRBV16	CASSQQRVYLVDEQYF	TGTGCCAGCAGCCAACAGAGGGTCTACTTAGTAGACGAGCAGTACTTC
TRBD1	-	TRBJ1-4	TRBV7-9	CASSPDRGGEKLFF	TGTGCCAGCAGCCCGGACAGGGGTGGTGAAAAACTGTTTTTT
-	-	TRBJ2-3	TRBV30	CAWRREDTDTQYF	TGTGCCTGGCGCAGAGAGGACACAGATACGCAGTATTTT
-	few	TRBJ2-1	TRBV27	CASSTQGYEQFF	TGTGCCAGCAGTACTCAGGGGTATGAGCAGTTCTTC
TRBD1	-	TRBJ1-6	TRBV11-2	CASSFWTGFSPLHF	TGTGCCAGCAGCTTTTGGACAGGGTTTTCACCCCTCCACTTT
-	-	TRBJ2-5	TRBV7-2	CASRGGGGETQYF	TGTGCCAGCAGGGGAGGAGGGGGCGAGACCCAGTACTTC
-	few	TRBJ2-1	TRBV25-1	CASRSNSYNEQFF	TGTGCCAGCAGGAGCAACTCCTACAATGAGCAGTTCTTC
TRBD1	-	TRBJ1-1	TRBV7-9	CASSRDRGLVAFF	TGTGCCAGCAGCCGGGACAGGGGGCTGGTGGCTTTCTTT
-	-	TRBJ2-1	TRBV11-2	CASSLRHSSYNEQFF	TGTGCCAGCAGCCTCAGACACAGCTCCTACAATGAGCAGTTCTTC
-	-	TRBJ1-2	TRBV7-9	CASSLRVPQGVGYTF	TGTGCCAGCAGCTTAAGAGTTCCACAGGGCGTTGGCTACACCTTC